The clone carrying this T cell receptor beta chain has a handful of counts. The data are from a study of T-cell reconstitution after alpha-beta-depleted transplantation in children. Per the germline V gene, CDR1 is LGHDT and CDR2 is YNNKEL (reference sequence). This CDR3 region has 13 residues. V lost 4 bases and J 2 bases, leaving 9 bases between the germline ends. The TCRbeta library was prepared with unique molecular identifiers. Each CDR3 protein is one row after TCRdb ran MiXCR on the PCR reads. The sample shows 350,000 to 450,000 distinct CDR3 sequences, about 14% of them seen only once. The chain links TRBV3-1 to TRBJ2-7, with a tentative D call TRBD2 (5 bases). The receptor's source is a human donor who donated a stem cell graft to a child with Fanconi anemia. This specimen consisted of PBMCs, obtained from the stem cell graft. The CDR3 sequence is CASSRSGTYEQYF. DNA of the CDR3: TGTGCCAGCAGCCGATCCGGGACCTACGAGCAGTACTTC.